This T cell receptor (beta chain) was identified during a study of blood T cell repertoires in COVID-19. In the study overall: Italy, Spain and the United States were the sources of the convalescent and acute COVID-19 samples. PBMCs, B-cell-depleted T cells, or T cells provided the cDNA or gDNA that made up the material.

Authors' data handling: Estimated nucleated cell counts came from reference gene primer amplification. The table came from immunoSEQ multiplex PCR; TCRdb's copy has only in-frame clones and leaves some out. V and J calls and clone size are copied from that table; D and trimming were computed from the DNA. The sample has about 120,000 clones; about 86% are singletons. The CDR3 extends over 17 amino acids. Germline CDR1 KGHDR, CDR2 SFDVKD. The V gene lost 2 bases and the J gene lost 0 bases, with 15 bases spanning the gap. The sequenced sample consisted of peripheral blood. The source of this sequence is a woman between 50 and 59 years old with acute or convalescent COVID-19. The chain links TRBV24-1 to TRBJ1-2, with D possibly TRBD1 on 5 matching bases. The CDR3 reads CATSDWGVGAANYGYTF. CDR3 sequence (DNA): TGTGCCACCAGTGATTGGGGGGTAGGGGCGGCTAACTATGGCTACACCTTC.